This TCR beta chain stems from a study of blood T cell repertoires in COVID-19. Turning to the study itself: Italy, Spain and the United States were the sources of the convalescent and acute COVID-19 samples. PBMCs, B-cell-depleted T cells, or T cells were the source of the cDNA or gDNA that made up the material.

Germline V gene sequence: CDR1 SGDLS, CDR2 YYNGEE. Trimming stripped 3 bases from V and 3 bases from J, with 15 bases between. There are 15 residues in the CDR3. In the original analysis: Amplifying reference gene primers gave estimates of nucleated cell counts. Sequencing used immunoSEQ multiplex PCR; TCRdb keeps in-frame clones, though not all of them. That table is the source of V, J and clone size, and D and trimming were worked out from the DNA. The table shows around 60,000 clones, with approximately 80% occurring only once. The origin of this receptor is a woman aged 55-69 years with acute or convalescent COVID-19. The rearrangement joins TRBV9 to TRBJ1-2; tentatively, D is TRBD1 (5 bases). The sample comprised peripheral blood. The CDR3 coding sequence is TGTGCCAGCAGCGCGGGGGGACGGAACGACTATGGCTACACCTTC. Translating it yields CASSAGGRNDYGYTF.